The entry below gives a single T cell receptor beta chain sequence along with its context. Trimming at V came to 6 bases and at J to 6 bases, leaving 11 bases not matched to a gene. The CDR3 extends over 16 amino acids. Germline assignment: CDR1 MNHEY and CDR2 SVGEGT. This sample was included in a study of T-cell reconstitution after alpha-beta-depleted transplantation in children. Unique molecular identifiers were incorporated when the TCRbeta library was constructed. MiXCR, run by TCRdb on the PCR reads, gives a single entry per CDR3 protein. The sample has over 150,000 distinct CDR3 sequences, about 7% seen once.

The source was PBMCs, collected before TCRalphabeta/CD19-depleted stem cell transplant. The chain uses TRBV6-2 or TRBV6-3 and TRBJ2-1; 10 positions match TRBD1. This sequence was found in a boy aged 2 to 9 with acute lymphoblastic leukemia, due to receive a stem cell transplant. The CDR3 sequence is CASRRQGAEGGNEQFF. CDR3 sequence (DNA): TGTGCCAGCAGACGACAGGGGGCGGAGGGAGGCAATGAGCAGTTCTTC.